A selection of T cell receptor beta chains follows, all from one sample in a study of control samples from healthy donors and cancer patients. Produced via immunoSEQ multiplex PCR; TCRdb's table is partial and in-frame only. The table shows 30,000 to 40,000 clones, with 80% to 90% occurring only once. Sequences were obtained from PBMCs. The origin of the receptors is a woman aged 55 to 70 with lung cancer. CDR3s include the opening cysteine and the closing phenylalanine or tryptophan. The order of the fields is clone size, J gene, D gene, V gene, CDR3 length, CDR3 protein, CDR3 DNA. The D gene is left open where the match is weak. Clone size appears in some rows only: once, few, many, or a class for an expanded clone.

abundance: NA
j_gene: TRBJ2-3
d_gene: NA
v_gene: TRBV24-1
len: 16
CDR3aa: CATSDLKRGRGNTQYF
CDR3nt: TGTGCCACCAGTGATTTGAAAAGAGGGAGGGGGAATACGCAGTATTTT

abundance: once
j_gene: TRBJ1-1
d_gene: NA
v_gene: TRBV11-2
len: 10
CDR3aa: CASSLVGAFF
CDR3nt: TGTGCCAGCAGCTTAGTTGGAGCTTTCTTT

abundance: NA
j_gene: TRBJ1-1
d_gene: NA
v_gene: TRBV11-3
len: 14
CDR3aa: CASSLEGLNTEAFF
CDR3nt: TGTGCCAGCAGCTTAGAAGGTCTTAACACTGAAGCTTTCTTT

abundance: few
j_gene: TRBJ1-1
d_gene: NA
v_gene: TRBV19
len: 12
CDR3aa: CASQAEGTEAFF
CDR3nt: TGTGCCAGCCAGGCAGAGGGGACTGAAGCTTTCTTT

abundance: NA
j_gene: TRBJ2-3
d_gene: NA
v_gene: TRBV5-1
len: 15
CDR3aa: CASGDQGSGTDTQYF
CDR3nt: TGCGCCAGCGGGGATCAAGGGAGCGGCACAGATACGCAGTATTTT

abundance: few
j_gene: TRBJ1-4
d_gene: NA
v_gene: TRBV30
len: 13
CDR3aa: CAWQLFENEKLFF
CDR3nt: TGTGCCTGGCAGCTTTTCGAAAACGAAAAACTGTTTTTT

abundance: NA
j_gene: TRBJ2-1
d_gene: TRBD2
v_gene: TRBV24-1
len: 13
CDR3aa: CASSGSSYNEQFF
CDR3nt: TGTGCCTCTAGCGGGAGCTCCTACAATGAGCAGTTCTTC

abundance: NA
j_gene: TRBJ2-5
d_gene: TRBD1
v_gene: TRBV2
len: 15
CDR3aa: CASSKGQGVGETQYF
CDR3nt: TGTGCCAGCAGTAAGGGACAGGGGGTCGGAGAGACCCAGTACTTC

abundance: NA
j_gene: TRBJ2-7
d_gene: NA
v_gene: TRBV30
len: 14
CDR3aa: CAWTPLFGDYEQYF
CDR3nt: TGTGCCTGGACCCCCCTATTCGGGGACTACGAGCAGTACTTC

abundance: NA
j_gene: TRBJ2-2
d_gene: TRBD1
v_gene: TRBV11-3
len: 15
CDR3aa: CASSPGQGRTGELFF
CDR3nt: TGTGCCAGCAGCCCCGGACAGGGGCGGACCGGGGAGCTGTTTTTT

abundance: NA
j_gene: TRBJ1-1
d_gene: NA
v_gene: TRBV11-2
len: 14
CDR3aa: CASSFTSRNAEAFF
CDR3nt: TGTGCCAGCAGCTTCACGTCTAGGAACGCTGAAGCTTTCTTT

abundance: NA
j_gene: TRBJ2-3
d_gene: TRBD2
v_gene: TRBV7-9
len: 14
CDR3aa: CASSPTSGTDTQYF
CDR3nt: TGTGCCAGCAGCCCTACTAGCGGCACAGATACGCAGTATTTT

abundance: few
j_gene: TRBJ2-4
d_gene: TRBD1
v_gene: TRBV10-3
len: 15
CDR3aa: CAISEMTGSKNIQYF
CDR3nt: TGTGCCATCAGTGAGATGACAGGGTCAAAAAACATTCAGTACTTC

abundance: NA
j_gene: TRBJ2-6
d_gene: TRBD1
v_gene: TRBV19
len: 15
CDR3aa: CASSITLTGNHVLTF
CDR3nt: TGTGCCAGTAGTATTACCCTGACAGGGAATCACGTCCTGACTTTC

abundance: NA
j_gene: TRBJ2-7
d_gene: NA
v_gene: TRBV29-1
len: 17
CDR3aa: CSVEDYGGGRHGGEQYF
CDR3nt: TGCAGCGTTGAAGATTATGGCGGCGGCCGTCATGGAGGCGAGCAGTACTTC

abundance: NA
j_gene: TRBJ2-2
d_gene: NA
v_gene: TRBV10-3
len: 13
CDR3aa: CAISGSATGELFF
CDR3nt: TGTGCCATCAGTGGGTCAGCCACCGGGGAGCTGTTTTTT

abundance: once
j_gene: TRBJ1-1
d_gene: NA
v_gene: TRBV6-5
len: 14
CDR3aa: CASSSESPPGEAFF
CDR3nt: TGTGCCAGCAGTTCTGAAAGTCCGCCCGGTGAAGCTTTCTTT

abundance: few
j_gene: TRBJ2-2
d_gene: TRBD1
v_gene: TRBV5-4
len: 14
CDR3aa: CASTQGANTGELFF
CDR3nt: TGTGCCAGCACTCAGGGGGCTAACACCGGGGAGCTGTTTTTT

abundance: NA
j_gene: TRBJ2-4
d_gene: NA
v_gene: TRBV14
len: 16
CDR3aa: CASSQTLGRPKNIQYF
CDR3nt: TGTGCCAGCAGCCAAACGTTAGGGAGACCCAAAAACATTCAGTACTTC

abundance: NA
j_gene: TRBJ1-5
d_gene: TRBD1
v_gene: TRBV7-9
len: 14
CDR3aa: CASTDAGGNQPQHF
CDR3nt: TGTGCCAGCACCGATGCAGGGGGGAATCAGCCCCAGCATTTT

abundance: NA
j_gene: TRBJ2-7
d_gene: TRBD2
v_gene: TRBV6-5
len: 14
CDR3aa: CASSSSTSAYEQYF
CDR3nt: TGTGCCAGCAGTTCCTCGACTAGCGCCTACGAGCAGTACTTC

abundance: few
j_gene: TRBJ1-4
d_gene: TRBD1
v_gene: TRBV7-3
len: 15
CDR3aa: CASSAGQGWNEKLFF
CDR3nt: TGTGCCAGCAGCGCCGGACAGGGTTGGAATGAAAAACTGTTTTTT

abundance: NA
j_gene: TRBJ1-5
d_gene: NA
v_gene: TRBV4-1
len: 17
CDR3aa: CASSQDNGVAGPQPQHF
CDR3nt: TGCGCCAGCAGCCAAGATAATGGAGTTGCTGGGCCGCAGCCCCAGCATTTT

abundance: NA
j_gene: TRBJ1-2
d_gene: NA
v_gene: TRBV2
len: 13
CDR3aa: CASRGESSYGYTF
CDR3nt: TGTGCCAGCCGCGGGGAATCAAGCTATGGCTACACCTTC

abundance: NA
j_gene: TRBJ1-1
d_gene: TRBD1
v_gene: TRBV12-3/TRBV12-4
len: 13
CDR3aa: CASAQGARPEAFF
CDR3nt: TGTGCCAGCGCCCAGGGGGCGAGGCCTGAAGCTTTCTTT

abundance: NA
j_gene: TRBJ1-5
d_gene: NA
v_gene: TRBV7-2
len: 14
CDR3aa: CASSFFQGNQPQHF
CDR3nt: TGTGCCAGCAGCTTTTTTCAGGGGAATCAGCCCCAGCATTTT

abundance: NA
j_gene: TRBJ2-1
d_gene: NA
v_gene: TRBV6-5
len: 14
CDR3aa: CASSYSGFPEEQFF
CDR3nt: TGTGCCAGCAGTTACTCAGGATTCCCAGAGGAGCAGTTCTTC

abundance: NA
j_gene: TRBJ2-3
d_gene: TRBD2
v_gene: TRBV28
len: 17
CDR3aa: CASSWGVGGMSTDTQYF
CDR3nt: TGTGCCAGCAGTTGGGGGGTCGGGGGGATGAGCACAGATACGCAGTATTTT

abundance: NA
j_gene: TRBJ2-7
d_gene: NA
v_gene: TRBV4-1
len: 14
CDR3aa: CASSQESTSYEQYF
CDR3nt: TGCGCCAGCAGCCAAGAGTCTACCTCCTACGAGCAGTACTTC

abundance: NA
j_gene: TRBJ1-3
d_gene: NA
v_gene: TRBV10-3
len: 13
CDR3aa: CASTQDAGNTIYF
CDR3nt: TGTGCCAGCACACAAGATGCTGGAAACACCATATATTTT

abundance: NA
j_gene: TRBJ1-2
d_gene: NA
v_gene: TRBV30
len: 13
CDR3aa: CAWSVPRAYGYTF
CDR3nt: TGTGCCTGGAGTGTACCCAGGGCATATGGCTACACCTTC